These T cell receptor beta chains were read from a single sample in a study of blood T cell repertoires in COVID-19. Clones were read by immunoSEQ multiplex PCR, and TCRdb kept only the in-frame ones, dropping some. The sample contains 150,000 to 200,000 clones, under 90% of which appear only once. The material sequenced was peripheral blood. These receptors were taken from a person aged 70 to 79 with COVID-19, enrolled during active disease. CDR3s include the opening cysteine and the closing phenylalanine or tryptophan. D genes are given only for firm matches. Rows may omit the clone size; those that give it use once, few, many or a size class.

TRBJ2-7,-,TRBV30,TRBD1,CAWKRDSVSYEQYF,TGTGCCTGGAAAAGGGACAGTGTGTCCTACGAGCAGTACTTC
TRBJ2-5,-,TRBV6-2/TRBV6-3,-,CASSYRGGGQETQYF,TGTGCCAGCAGTTACCGAGGCGGAGGGCAAGAGACCCAGTACTTC
TRBJ1-1,-,TRBV7-9,-,CASSLYGGTEAFF,TGTGCCAGCAGCTTATATGGGGGGACTGAAGCTTTCTTT
TRBJ2-1,-,TRBV3-1/TRBV3-2,-,CASSQAAGASNEQFF,TGTGCCAGCAGCCAAGCAGCTGGAGCAAGCAATGAGCAGTTCTTC
TRBJ1-2,-,TRBV11-2,-,CASSLVGIGSYYGYTF,TGTGCCAGCAGCTTAGTTGGGATAGGGAGTTACTATGGCTACACCTTC
TRBJ2-7,-,TRBV25-1,-,CASSETGAGLAYEQYF,TGTGCCAGCAGTGAGACGGGAGCAGGGTTGGCCTACGAGCAGTACTTC
TRBJ2-7,-,TRBV11-2,TRBD2,CASSLALAETYEQYF,TGTGCCAGCAGCTTAGCACTAGCGGAGACCTACGAGCAGTACTTC
TRBJ2-7,-,TRBV6-1,-,CASSDTVYEQYF,TGTGCCAGCAGTGACACAGTCTACGAGCAGTACTTC
TRBJ1-3,-,TRBV5-1,-,CASSPGWSGNTIYF,TGCGCCAGCAGTCCAGGGTGGTCTGGAAACACCATATATTTT
TRBJ2-7,-,TRBV15,TRBD2,CATSTREGLISYEQYF,TGTGCCACCAGCACCAGGGAGGGGTTAATCTCCTACGAGCAGTACTTC
TRBJ2-6,-,TRBV15,-,CATSRDRVAGANVLTF,TGTGCCACCAGCAGAGATCGGGTGGCTGGGGCCAACGTCCTGACTTTC
TRBJ2-1,-,TRBV12-3/TRBV12-4,-,CASSLATGREQFF,TGTGCCAGCAGTTTAGCCACCGGCAGGGAGCAGTTCTTC
TRBJ2-2,-,TRBV12-3/TRBV12-4,-,CASSTGGELFF,TGTGCCAGCAGCACCGGGGGGGAGCTGTTTTTT
TRBJ2-3,few,TRBV7-3,TRBD1,CASSLTGTGGSDTQYF,TGTGCCAGCAGCTTAACCGGGACAGGGGGTTCTGATACGCAGTATTTT
TRBJ1-1,-,TRBV10-3,TRBD1,CAIARDRDLSEAFF,TGTGCCATCGCCCGGGACAGGGATCTCTCTGAAGCTTTCTTT
TRBJ2-5,once,TRBV5-1,TRBD2,CASSLVLAGLQETQYF,TGCGCCAGCAGCTTGGTCCTAGCGGGGCTGCAAGAGACCCAGTACTTC
TRBJ2-1,-,TRBV6-5,TRBD2,CASRTLAGGPGEQFF,TGTGCCAGCAGAACCCTAGCGGGAGGGCCTGGGGAGCAGTTCTTC
TRBJ2-7,-,TRBV7-9,TRBD1,CASSFRQGFYEQYF,TGTGCCAGCAGCTTTCGACAGGGTTTTTACGAGCAGTACTTC
TRBJ2-1,-,TRBV11-2,TRBD2,CASSSTRTRLAGVRNEQFF,TGTGCCAGCAGCTCCACTCGAACCAGACTAGCGGGAGTTCGAAATGAGCAGTTCTTC
TRBJ1-5,-,TRBV28,TRBD1,CATRTGGINQPQHF,TGTGCCACCAGGACAGGGGGAATCAATCAGCCCCAGCATTTT
TRBJ1-1,-,TRBV10-3,-,CAISPGGKLNTEAFF,TGTGCCATCAGTCCGGGAGGGAAGCTGAACACTGAAGCTTTCTTT
TRBJ2-2,-,TRBV15,-,CATSRSMGAVNTGELFF,TGTGCCACCAGCAGATCCATGGGGGCGGTGAACACCGGGGAGCTGTTTTTT
TRBJ2-7,-,TRBV6-4,-,CASSREINSYEQYF,TGTGCCAGCAGCCGGGAAATAAACTCCTACGAGCAGTACTTC
TRBJ1-2,-,TRBV27,-,CASSFNGEFGYTF,TGTGCCAGCAGTTTCAACGGGGAATTTGGCTACACCTTC
TRBJ2-2,-,TRBV6-2/TRBV6-3,-,CASSSHKRLENTGELFF,TGTGCCAGCAGTTCCCACAAGAGACTTGAGAACACCGGGGAGCTGTTTTTT
TRBJ2-2,-,TRBV7-2,-,CASSPLGVEAGELFF,TGTGCCAGCAGCCCTCTCGGGGTTGAGGCCGGGGAGCTGTTTTTT
TRBJ2-3,-,TRBV5-1,TRBD2,CASSLEASGSTDTQYF,TGCGCCAGCAGCTTGGAGGCTAGCGGAAGCACAGATACGCAGTATTTT
TRBJ1-2,-,TRBV5-1,TRBD1,CASSSQGAEYGYTF,TGCGCCAGCAGCTCCCAGGGGGCTGAATATGGCTACACCTTC
TRBJ1-2,-,TRBV4-3,-,CASSQIGGGNYGYTF,TGCGCCAGCAGCCAGATCGGAGGAGGGAACTATGGCTACACCTTC
TRBJ1-5,-,TRBV19,TRBD1,CASSIRSDGTVNQPQHF,TGTGCCAGTAGTATACGCTCAGACGGGACAGTCAATCAGCCCCAGCATTTT
TRBJ2-4,-,TRBV27,TRBD2,CASSLAGLAGNIQYF,TGTGCCAGCAGTCTCGCCGGACTAGCGGGCAACATTCAGTACTTC